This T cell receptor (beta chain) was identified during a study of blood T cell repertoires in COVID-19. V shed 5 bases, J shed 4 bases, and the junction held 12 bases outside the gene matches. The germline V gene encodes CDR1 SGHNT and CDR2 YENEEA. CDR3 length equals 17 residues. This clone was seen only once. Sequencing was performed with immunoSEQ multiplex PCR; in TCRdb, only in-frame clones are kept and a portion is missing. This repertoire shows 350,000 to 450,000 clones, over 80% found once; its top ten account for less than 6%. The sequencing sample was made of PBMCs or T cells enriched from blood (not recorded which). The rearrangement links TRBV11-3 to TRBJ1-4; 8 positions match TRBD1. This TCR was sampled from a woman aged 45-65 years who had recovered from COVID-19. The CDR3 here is CASSRQGWLGSNEKLFF. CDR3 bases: TGTGCCAGCAGCCGACAGGGGTGGTTGGGAAGTAATGAAAAACTGTTTTTT.